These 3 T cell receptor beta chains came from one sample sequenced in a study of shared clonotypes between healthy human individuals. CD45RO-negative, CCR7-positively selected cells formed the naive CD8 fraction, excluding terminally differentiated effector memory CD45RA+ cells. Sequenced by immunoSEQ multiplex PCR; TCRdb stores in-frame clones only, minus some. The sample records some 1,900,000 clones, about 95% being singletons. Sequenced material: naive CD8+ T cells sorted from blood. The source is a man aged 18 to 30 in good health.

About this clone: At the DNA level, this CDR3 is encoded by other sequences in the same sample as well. In nucleotides, the CDR3 is TGTGCCAGCAGCGACGTAGCGGGGGGCACAGATACGCAGTATTTT. This translates into CASSDVAGGTDTQYF. The rearrangement uses TRBV6-1 and TRBJ2-3; 9 nucleotides match TRBD2. V lost 6 bases, J lost 1 base, and 5 bases stayed unmatched. In germline, CDR1 is MNHNS, CDR2 SASEGT. This CDR3 contains 15 residues.

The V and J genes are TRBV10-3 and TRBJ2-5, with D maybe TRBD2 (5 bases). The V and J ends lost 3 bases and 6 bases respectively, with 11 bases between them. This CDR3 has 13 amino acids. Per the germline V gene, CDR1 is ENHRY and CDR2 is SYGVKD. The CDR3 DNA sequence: TGTGCCATCAGTGAAGGCGGGTACCAGACCCAGTACTTC. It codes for CAISEGGYQTQYF.

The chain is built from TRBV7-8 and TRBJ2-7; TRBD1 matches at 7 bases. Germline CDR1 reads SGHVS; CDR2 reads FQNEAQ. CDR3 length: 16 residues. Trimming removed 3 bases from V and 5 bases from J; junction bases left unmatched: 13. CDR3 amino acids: CASSFVLRQGGHEQYF. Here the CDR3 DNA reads TGTGCCAGCAGCTTCGTCTTAAGACAGGGTGGCCACGAGCAGTACTTC.